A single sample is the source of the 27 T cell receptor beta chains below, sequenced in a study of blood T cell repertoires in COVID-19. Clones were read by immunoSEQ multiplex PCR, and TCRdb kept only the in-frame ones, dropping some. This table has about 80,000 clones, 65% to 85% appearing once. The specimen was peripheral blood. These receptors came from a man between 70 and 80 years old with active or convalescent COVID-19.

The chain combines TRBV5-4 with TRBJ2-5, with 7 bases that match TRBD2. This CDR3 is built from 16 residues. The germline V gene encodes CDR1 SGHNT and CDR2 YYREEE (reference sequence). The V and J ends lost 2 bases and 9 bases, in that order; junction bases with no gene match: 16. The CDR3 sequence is CASSFSGRADREAQYF. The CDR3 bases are TGTGCCAGCAGCTTCTCAGGCAGGGCGGATCGGGAGGCCCAGTACTTC.

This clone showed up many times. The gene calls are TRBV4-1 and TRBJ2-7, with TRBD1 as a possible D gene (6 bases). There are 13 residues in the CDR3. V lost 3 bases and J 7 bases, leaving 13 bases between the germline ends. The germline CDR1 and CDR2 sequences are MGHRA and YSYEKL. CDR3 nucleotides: TGCGCCAGCAGCCAGGGTTTAACAGGGGAGCAGTACTTC. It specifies CASSQGLTGEQYF.

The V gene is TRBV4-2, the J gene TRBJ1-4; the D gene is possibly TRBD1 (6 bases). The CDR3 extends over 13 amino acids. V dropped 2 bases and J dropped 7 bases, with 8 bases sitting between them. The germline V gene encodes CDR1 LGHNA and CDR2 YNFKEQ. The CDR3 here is CASSQMGAEKLFF. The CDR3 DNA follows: TGTGCCAGCAGCCAAATGGGGGCTGAAAAACTGTTTTTT.

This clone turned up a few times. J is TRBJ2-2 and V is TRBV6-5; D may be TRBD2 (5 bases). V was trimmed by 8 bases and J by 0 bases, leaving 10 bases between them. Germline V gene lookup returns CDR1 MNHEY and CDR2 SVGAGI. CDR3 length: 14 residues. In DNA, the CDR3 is TGTGCCAGCCGAGAGCGGACGAACACCGGGGAGCTGTTTTTT. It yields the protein CASRERTNTGELFF.

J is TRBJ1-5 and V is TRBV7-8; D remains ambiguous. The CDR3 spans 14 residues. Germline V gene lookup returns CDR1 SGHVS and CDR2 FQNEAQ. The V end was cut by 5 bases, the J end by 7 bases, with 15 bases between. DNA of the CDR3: TGTGCCAGCAGCCCCGCGGCCCGCTCCCAGCCCCAGCATTTT. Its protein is CASSPAARSQPQHF.

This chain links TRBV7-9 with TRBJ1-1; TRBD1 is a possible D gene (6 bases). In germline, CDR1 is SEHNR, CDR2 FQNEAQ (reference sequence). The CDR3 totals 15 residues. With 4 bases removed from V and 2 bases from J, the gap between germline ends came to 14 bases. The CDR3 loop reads CASSSTGQSNTEAFF. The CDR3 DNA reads TGTGCCAGCAGCTCTACAGGACAGTCCAACACTGAAGCTTTCTTT.

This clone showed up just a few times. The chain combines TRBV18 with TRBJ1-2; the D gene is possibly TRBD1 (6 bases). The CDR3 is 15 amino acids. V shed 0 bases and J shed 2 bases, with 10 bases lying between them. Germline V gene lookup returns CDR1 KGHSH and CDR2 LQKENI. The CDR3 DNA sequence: TGTGCCAGCTCACCACCGGCGGGGGCCAACTATGGCTACACCTTC. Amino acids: CASSPPAGANYGYTF.

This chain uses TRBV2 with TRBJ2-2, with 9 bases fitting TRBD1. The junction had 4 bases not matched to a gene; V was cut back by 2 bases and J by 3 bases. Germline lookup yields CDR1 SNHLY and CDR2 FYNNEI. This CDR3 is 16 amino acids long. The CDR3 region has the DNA TGTGCCAGCAGTGAACGGGGACAGGGATACACCGGGGAGCTGTTTTTT. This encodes CASSERGQGYTGELFF.

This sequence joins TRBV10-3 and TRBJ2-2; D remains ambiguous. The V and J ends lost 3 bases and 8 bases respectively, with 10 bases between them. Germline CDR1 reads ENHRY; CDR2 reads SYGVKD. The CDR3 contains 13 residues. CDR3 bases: TGTGCCATCAGTGAACCGGTTCCGGGGGAGCTGTTTTTT. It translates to CAISEPVPGELFF.

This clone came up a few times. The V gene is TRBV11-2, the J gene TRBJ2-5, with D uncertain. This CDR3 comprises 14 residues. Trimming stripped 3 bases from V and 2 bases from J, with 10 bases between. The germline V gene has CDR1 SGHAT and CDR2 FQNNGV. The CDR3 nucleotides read TGTGCCAGCAGCTTCCGCGACTGGCAAGAGACCCAGTACTTC. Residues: CASSFRDWQETQYF.

The CDR3 nucleotides read TGCAGTGCTATTGAGGTCTACGAAGATACGCAGTATTTT. This sequence encodes CSAIEVYEDTQYF. The rearrangement links TRBV20-1 to TRBJ2-3, with D hard to call. CDR1 and CDR2 (germline): DFQATT, SNEGSKA (reference sequence). Deletions cut 4 bases from V and 5 bases from J, with 13 bases between. The CDR3 runs to 13 residues.

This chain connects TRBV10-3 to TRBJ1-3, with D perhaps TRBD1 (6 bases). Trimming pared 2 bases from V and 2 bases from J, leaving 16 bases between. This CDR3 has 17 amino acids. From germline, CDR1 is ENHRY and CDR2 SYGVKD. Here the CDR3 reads CAISEPRDTGAGNTIYF. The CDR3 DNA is TGTGCCATCAGTGAGCCCCGGGACACAGGAGCTGGAAACACCATATATTTT.

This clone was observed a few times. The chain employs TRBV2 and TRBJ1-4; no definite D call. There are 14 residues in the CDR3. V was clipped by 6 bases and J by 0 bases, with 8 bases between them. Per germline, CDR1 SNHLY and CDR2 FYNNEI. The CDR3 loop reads CASSWQSTNEKLFF. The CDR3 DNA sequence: TGTGCCAGCAGCTGGCAATCAACTAATGAAAAACTGTTTTTT.

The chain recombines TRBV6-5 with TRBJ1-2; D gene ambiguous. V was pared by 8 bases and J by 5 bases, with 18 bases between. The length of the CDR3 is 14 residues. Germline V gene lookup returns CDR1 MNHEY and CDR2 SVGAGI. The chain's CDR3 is CASRRAGLNYGYTF. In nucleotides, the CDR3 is TGTGCCAGCCGTCGCGCGGGGTTGAATTATGGCTACACCTTC.

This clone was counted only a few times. CDR3 in amino acids: CAWSEGGKEPQHF. DNA for the CDR3: TGTGCCTGGTCGGAGGGGGGGAAGGAGCCCCAGCATTTT. This chain connects TRBV30 to TRBJ1-5, with D maybe TRBD1 (6 bases). Trimming shortened V by 5 bases and J by 8 bases, and 16 bases separated the two germline ends. The CDR3 length is 13 residues. Germline V CDR1 and CDR2: GTSNPN, SVGIG (reference sequence).

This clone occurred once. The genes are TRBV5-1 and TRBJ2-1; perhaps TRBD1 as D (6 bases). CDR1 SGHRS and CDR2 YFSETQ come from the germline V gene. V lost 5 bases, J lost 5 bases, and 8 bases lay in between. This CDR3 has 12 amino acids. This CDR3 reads CASRQGNNEQFF. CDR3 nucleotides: TGCGCCAGCAGACAGGGTAACAATGAGCAGTTCTTC. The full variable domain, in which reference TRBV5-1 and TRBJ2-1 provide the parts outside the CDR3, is KAGVTQTPRYLIKTRGQQVTLSCSPISGHRSVSWYQQTPGQGLQFLFEYFSETQRNKGNFPGRFSGRQFSNSRSEMNVSTLELGDSALYLCASRQGNNEQFFGPGTRLTVL.

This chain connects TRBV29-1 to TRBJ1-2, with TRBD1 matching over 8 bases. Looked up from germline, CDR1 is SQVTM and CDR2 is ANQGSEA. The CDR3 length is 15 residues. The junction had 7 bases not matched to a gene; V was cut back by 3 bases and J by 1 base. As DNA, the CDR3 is TGCAGCGTTGATGCAGGGGGCAAGGATAACTATGGCTACACCTTC. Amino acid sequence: CSVDAGGKDNYGYTF.

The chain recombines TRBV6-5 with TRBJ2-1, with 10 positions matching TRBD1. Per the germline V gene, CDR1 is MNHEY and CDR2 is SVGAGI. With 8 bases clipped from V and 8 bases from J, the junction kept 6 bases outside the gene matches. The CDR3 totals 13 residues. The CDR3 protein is CASGTGVRHEQFF. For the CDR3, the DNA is TGTGCCAGCGGGACAGGGGTTCGTCATGAGCAGTTCTTC.

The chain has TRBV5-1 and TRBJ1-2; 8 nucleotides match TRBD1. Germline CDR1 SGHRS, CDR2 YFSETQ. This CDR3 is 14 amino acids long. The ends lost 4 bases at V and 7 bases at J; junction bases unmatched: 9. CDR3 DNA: TGCGCCAGCAGCCTCGGACAGGGCCAAGGTGGCTACACCTTC. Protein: CASSLGQGQGGYTF.

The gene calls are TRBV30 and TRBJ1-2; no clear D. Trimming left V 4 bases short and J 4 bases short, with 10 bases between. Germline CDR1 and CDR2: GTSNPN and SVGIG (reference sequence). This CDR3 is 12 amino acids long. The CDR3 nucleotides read TGTGCCTGGACAGGCTCAACCTATGGCTACACCTTC. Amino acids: CAWTGSTYGYTF.

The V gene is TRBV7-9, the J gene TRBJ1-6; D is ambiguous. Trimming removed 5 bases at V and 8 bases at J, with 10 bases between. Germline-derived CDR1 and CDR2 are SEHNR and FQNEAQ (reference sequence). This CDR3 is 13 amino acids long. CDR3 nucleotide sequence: TGTGCCAGCAGCGAAAGCCTTCATTCACCCCTCCACTTT. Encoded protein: CASSESLHSPLHF.

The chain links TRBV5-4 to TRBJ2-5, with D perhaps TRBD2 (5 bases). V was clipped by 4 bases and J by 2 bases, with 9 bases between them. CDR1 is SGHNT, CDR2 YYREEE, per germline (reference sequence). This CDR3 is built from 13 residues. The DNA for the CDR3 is TGTGCCAGCAGCCGGACTGAACAAGAGACCCAGTACTTC. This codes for CASSRTEQETQYF.

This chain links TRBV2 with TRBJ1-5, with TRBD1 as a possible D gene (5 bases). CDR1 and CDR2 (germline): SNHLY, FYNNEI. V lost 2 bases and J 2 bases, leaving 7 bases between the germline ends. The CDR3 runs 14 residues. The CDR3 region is CASSETGGNQPQHF. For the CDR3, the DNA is TGTGCCAGCAGTGAAACGGGGGGCAATCAGCCCCAGCATTTT.

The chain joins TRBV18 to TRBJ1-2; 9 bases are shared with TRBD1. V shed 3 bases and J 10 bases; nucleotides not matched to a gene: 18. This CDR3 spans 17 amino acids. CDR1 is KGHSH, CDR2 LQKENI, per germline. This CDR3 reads CASSPYLGLTGGAIYTF. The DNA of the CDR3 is TGTGCCAGCTCACCCTATCTCGGACTTACAGGGGGCGCTATCTACACCTTC.

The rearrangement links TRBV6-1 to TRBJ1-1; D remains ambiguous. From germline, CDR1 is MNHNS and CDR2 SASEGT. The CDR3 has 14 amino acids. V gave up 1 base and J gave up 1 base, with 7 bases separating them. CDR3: CASSEGPRNTEAFF. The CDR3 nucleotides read TGTGCCAGCAGTGAAGGGCCCAGGAACACTGAAGCTTTCTTT.

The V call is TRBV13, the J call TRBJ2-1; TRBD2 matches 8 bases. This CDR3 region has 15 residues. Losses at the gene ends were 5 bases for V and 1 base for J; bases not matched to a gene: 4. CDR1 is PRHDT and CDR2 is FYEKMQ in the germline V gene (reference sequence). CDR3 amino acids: CASSATSESYNEQFF. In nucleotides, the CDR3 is TGTGCCAGCAGCGCGACTAGCGAATCCTACAATGAGCAGTTCTTC.

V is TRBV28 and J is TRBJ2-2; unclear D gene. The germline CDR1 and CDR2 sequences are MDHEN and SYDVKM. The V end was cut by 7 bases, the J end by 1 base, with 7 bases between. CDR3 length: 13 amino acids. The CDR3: CASIERNTGELFF. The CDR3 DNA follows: TGTGCCAGCATAGAACGGAACACCGGGGAGCTGTTTTTT.